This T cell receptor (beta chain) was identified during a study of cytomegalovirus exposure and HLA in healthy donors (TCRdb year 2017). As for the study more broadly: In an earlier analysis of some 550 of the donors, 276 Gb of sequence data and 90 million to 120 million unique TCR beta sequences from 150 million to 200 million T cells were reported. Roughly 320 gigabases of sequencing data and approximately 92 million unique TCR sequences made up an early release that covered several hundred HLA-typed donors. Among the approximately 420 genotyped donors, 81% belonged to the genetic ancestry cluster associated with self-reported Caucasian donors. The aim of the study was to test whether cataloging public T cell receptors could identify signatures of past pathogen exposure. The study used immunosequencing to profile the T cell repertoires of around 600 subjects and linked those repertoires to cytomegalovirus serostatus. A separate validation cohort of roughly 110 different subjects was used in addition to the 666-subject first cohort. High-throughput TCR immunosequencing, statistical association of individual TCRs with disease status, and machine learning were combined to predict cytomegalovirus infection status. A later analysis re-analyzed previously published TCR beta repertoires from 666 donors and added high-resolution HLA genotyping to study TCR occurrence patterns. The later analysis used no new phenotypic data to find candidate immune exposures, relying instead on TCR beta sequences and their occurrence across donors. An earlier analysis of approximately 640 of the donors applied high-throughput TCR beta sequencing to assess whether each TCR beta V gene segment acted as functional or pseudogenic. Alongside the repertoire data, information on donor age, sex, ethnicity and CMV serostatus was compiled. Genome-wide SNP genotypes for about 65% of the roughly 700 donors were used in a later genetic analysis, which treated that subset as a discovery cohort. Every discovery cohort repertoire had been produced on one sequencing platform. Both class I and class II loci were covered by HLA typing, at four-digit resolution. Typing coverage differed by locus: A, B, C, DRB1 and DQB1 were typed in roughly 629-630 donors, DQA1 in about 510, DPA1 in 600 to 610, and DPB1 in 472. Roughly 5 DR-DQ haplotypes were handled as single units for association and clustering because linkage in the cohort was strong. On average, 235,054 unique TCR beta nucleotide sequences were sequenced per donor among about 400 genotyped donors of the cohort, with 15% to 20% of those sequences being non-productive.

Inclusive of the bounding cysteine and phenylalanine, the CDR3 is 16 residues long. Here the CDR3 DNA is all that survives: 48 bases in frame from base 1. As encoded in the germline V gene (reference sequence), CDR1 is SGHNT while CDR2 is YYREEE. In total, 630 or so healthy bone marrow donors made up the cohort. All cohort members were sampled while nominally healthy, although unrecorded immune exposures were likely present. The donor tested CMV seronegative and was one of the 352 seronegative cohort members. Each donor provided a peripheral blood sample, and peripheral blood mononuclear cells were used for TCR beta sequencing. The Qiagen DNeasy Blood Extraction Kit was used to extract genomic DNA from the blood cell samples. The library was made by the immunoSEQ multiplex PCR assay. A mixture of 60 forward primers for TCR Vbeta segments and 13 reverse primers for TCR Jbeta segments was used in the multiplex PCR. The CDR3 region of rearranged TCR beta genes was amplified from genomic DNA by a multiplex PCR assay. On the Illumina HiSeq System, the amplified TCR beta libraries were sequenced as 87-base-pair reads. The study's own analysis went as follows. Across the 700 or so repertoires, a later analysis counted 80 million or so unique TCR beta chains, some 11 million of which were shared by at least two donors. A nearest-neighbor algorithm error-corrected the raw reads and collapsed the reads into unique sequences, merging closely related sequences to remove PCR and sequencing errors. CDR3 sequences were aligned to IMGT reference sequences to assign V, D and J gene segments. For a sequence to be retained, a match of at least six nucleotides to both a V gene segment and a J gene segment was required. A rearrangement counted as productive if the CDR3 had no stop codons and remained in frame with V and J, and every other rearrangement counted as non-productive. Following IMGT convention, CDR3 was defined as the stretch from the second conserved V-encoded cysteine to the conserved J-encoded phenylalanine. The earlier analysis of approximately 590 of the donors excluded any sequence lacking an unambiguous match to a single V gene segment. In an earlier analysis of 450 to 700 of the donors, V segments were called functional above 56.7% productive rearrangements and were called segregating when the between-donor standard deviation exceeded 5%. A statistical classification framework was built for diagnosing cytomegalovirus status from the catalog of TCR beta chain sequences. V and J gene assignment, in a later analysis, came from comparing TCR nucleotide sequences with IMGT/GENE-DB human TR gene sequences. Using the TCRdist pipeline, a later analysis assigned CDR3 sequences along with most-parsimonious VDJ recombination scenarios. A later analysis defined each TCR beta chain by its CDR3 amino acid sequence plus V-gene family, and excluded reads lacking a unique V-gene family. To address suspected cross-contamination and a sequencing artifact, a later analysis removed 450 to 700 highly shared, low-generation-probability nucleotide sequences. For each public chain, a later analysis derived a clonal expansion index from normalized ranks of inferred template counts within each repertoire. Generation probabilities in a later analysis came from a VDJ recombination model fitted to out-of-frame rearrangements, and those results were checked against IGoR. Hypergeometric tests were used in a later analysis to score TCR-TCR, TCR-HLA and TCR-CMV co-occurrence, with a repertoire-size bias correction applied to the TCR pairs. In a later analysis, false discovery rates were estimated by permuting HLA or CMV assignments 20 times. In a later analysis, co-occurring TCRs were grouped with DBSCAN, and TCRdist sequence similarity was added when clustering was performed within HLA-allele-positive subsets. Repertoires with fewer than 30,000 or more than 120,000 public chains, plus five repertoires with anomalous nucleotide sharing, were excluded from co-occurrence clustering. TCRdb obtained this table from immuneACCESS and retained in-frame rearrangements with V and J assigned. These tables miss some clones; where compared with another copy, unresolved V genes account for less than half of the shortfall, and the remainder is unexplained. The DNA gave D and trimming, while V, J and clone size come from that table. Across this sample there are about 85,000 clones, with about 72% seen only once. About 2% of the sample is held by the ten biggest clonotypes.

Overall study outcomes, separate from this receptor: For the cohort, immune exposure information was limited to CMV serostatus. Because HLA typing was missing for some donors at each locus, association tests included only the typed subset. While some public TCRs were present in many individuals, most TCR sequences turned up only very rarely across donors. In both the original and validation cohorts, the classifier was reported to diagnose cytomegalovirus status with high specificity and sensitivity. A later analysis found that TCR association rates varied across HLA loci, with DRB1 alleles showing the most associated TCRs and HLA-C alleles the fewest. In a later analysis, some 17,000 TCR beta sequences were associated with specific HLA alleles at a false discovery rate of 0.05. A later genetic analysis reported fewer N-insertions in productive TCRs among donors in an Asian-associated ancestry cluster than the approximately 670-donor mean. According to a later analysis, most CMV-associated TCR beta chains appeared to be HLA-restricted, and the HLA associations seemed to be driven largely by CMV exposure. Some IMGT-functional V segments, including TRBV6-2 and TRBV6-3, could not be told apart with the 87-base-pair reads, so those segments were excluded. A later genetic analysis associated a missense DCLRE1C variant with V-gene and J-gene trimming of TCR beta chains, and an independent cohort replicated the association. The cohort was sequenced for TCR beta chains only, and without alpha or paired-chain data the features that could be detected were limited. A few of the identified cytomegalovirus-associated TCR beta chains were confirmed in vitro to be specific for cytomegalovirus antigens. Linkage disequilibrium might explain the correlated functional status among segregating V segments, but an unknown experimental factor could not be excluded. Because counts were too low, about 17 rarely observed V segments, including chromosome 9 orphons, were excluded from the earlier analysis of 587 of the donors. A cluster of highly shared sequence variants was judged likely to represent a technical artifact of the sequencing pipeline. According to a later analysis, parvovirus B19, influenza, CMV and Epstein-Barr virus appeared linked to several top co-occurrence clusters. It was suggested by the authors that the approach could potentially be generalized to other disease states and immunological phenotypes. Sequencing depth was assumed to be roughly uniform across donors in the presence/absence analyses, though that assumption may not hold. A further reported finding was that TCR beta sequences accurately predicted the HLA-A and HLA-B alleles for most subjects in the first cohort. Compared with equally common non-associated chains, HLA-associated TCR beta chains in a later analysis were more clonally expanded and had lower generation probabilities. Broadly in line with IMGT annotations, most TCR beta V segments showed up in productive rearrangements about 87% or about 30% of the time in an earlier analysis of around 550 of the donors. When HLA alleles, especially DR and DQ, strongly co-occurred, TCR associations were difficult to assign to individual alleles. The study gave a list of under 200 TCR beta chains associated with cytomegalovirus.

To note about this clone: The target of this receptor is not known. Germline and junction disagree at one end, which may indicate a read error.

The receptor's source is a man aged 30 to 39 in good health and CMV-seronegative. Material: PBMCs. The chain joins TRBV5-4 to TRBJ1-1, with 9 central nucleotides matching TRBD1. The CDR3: CARSLKDGTGYTEAFF. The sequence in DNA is TGTGCCCGCAGCTTGAAGGATGGGACAGGGTATACTGAAGCTTTCTTT.